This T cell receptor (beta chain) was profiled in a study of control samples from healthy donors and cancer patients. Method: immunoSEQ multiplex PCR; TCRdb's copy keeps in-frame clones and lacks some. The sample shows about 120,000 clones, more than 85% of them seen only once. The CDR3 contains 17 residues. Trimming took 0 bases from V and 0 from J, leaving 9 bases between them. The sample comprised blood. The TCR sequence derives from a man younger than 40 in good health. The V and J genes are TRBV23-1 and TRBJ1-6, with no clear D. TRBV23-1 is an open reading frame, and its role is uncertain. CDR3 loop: CASSQSPERSYNSPLHF. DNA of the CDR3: TGCGCCAGCAGTCAATCTCCCGAACGCTCCTATAATTCACCCCTCCACTTT.